These 23 T cell receptor beta chains were sequenced from one sample in a study of blood T cell repertoires in COVID-19. Profiled with immunoSEQ multiplex PCR; TCRdb holds only in-frame clones, not every one. Of over 200,000 clones in the sample, 90% to 95% are singletons; the top ten hold over 0.75%. The source material was peripheral blood. Every receptor here comes from a man in his 60s with COVID-19, enrolled during active disease.

This clone occurred once. In nucleotides, the CDR3 is TGTGCCAGCAGCTTAAGACAGCGCTCTGGGGCCAACGTCCTGACTTTC. Translation: CASSLRQRSGANVLTF. J is TRBJ2-6 and V is TRBV7-9; weak D call: TRBD1 (5 bases). The CDR3 sequence is 16 residues long. Germline V gene sequence: CDR1 SEHNR, CDR2 FQNEAQ (reference sequence). V was pared by 2 bases and J by 0 bases, with 8 bases between. Filled out from reference TRBV7-9 and TRBJ2-6, the complete variable domain reads DTGVSQNPRHKITKRGQNVTFRCDPISEHNRLYWYRQTLGQGPEFLTYFQNEAQLEKSRLLSDRFSAERPKGSFSTLEIQRTEQGDSAMYLCASSLRQRSGANVLTFGAGSRLTVL.

The rearrangement uses TRBV5-1 and TRBJ2-2, with a weak D call TRBD1 (6 bases). The CDR3 sequence is 14 residues long. The V end was cut by 10 bases, the J end by 7 bases, with 20 bases between. Germline CDR1 is SGHRS and CDR2 is YFSETQ. The CDR3 loop reads CASQGPTGGGELFF. The CDR3 DNA reads TGCGCCTCCCAGGGGCCAACTGGCGGCGGGGAGCTGTTTTTT.

This rearrangement joins TRBV5-1 to TRBJ2-3, with 8 bases fitting TRBD1. CDR1 and CDR2 (germline): SGHRS, YFSETQ. CDR3 size: 15 residues. Trimming cost V 3 bases and J 2 bases; bases outside gene matches: 5. Written as DNA, the CDR3 is TGCGCCAGCAGCTACGACAGGGGTGACACAGATACGCAGTATTTT. Translation: CASSYDRGDTDTQYF.

With respect to this clone: This sample also contains other DNA sequences that code for the same CDR3. The rearrangement joins TRBV9 to TRBJ2-2; D gene unclear. V was trimmed by 2 bases and J by 1 base, leaving 6 bases between them. This CDR3 has 14 amino acids. Germline values: CDR1 SGDLS, CDR2 YYNGEE. CDR3 residues: CASSVSWNTGELFF. For the CDR3, the DNA is TGTGCCAGCAGCGTGTCATGGAACACCGGGGAGCTGTTTTTT.

The chain uses TRBV21-1 and TRBJ2-7; the D call of TRBD2 is as the table states it, not checked on the DNA. TRBV21-1 is termed a pseudogene. The CDR3 is made up of 18 amino acids. The CDR3 region has the DNA TGTGCCAGCAGCAAAGAACTAGCGGGGGGTGGGGAGCGGTACGAGCAGTACTTC. It is translated as CASSKELAGGGERYEQYF.

V gene TRBV16 combines with J gene TRBJ1-3; tentative D call: TRBD1 (6 bases). Germline loops: CDR1 KGHSY, CDR2 FQNENV. Trimming took 0 bases from V and 0 from J, leaving 15 bases between them. This CDR3 is 18 amino acids long. Here the CDR3 DNA reads TGTGCCAGCAGCCAATCGCGATCAGGGGCGAGCTCTGGAAACACCATATATTTT. Translation gives CASSQSRSGASSGNTIYF. The variable domain in full, with the rest retrieved from reference TRBV16 and TRBJ1-3, is GEEVAQTPKHLVRGEGQKAKLYCAPIKGHSYVFWYQQVLKNEFKFLISFQNENVFDETGMPKERFSAKCLPNSPCSLEIQATKLEDSAVYFCASSQSRSGASSGNTIYFGEGSWLTVV.

The chain employs TRBV7-2 and TRBJ2-2; 10 nucleotides match TRBD1. Germline CDR1 reads SGHTA; CDR2 reads FQGNSA. The CDR3 consists of 16 residues. The J segment lost 7 bases and the V segment lost 5 bases, leaving 10 bases of the junction unmatched. The CDR3 region is CASSPRDRGFNGELFF. CDR3 coding DNA: TGTGCCAGCAGCCCACGGGACAGGGGTTTTAACGGGGAGCTGTTTTTT.

The CDR3 DNA reads TGTGCCAGCAGTTTTAAGGGGACAGACTATGGCTACACCTTC. Residues: CASSFKGTDYGYTF. This chain connects TRBV28 to TRBJ1-2, with 7 bases identical to TRBD1. V lost 3 bases, J lost 3 bases, and 4 bases stayed unmatched. CDR1 and CDR2 (germline): MDHEN, SYDVKM. The CDR3 sequence is 14 residues long.

The chain employs TRBV27 and TRBJ2-1; 10 bases are a match to TRBD2. This CDR3 has 14 amino acids. Germline CDR1 is MNHEY and CDR2 is SMNVEV (reference sequence). Losses at the gene ends were 6 bases for V and 3 bases for J; bases not matched to a gene: 2. The CDR3 sequence is CASRAGGDYNEQFF. The CDR3 nucleotides read TGTGCCAGCAGAGCGGGAGGGGACTACAATGAGCAGTTCTTC.

This chain joins TRBV5-1 and TRBJ2-2; the match to TRBD2 covers 8 bases. Germline CDR1 is SGHRS and CDR2 is YFSETQ. The CDR3 has 15 residues. The J segment lost 7 bases and the V segment lost 0 bases, leaving 5 bases of the junction unmatched. The CDR3 here is CASSLVAGGYGELFF. In DNA form, the CDR3 reads TGCGCCAGCAGCTTGGTGGCGGGGGGATACGGGGAGCTGTTTTTT.

This chain connects TRBV19 to TRBJ1-1; D is perhaps TRBD1 (6 bases). Germline CDR1 reads LNHDA; CDR2 reads SQIVND (reference sequence). This CDR3 region has 16 residues. The germline V and J ends were trimmed by 4 bases and 6 bases, with 21 bases remaining between them. CDR3: CASSTRGSTGRAEAFF. CDR3 DNA sequence: TGTGCCAGTAGTACAAGGGGGTCAACAGGGAGGGCTGAAGCTTTCTTT.

The chain employs TRBV2 and TRBJ1-2; D gene ambiguous. Per germline, CDR1 SNHLY and CDR2 FYNNEI. V gave up 4 bases and J gave up 8 bases, with 11 bases separating them. The CDR3 consists of 12 residues. The CDR3 region is CASSVGLGGYTF. In DNA, the CDR3 is TGTGCCAGCAGTGTGGGCCTCGGAGGCTACACCTTC.

V and J are TRBV7-2 and TRBJ1-5; D is unclear. The V end was cut by 4 bases, the J end by 4 bases, with 5 bases between. The CDR3 sequence is 12 residues long. Germline V CDR1 and CDR2: SGHTA, FQGNSA. CDR3 sequence reads: CASSSQNQPQHF. The CDR3 DNA follows: TGTGCCAGCAGCTCGCAGAATCAGCCCCAGCATTTT.

The gene calls are TRBV27 and TRBJ1-6, with D possibly matching TRBD1 (6 bases). Deletions cut 4 bases from V and 7 bases from J, with 17 bases between. CDR3 size: 16 residues. CDR1 is MNHEY, CDR2 SMNVEV, per germline (reference sequence). The CDR3 reads CASSSLPGRGNSPLHF. The CDR3 DNA reads as TGTGCCAGCAGTTCCCTCCCAGGTAGGGGGAATTCACCCCTCCACTTT.

The chain has TRBV28 and TRBJ2-3, with 8 bases identical to TRBD1. The CDR3 has 16 amino acids. Germline V gene lookup returns CDR1 MDHEN and CDR2 SYDVKM. V lost 7 bases, J lost 3 bases, and 12 bases stayed unmatched. CDR3 nucleotides: TGTGCCAGCATCCCTTGGCAGGGGGCCATTACAGATACGCAGTATTTT. As protein: CASIPWQGAITDTQYF. Using reference TRBV28 and TRBJ2-3 for the parts outside the CDR3, the full variable domain is DVKVTQSSRYLVKRTGEKVFLECVQDMDHENMFWYRQDPGLGLRLIYFSYDVKMKEKGDIPEGYSVSREKKERFSLILESASTNQTSMYLCASIPWQGAITDTQYFGPGTRLTVL.

The genes are TRBV5-5 and TRBJ2-2; tentative D call: TRBD2 (6 bases). The CDR3 loop spans 15 amino acids. CDR1 SGHKS and CDR2 YYEKEE come from the germline V gene (reference sequence). V was cut by 0 bases and J by 4 bases, with 10 bases left in between. Here the CDR3 DNA reads TGTGCCAGCAGCTTGGCTCAGGGAGGCACCGGGGAGCTGTTTTTT. Translated: CASSLAQGGTGELFF. Using reference TRBV5-5 and TRBJ2-2 for the parts outside the CDR3, the full variable domain is DAGVTQSPTHLIKTRGQQVTLRCSPISGHKSVSWYQQVLGQGPQFIFQYYEKEERGRGNFPDRFSARQFPNYSSELNVNALLLGDSALYLCASSLAQGGTGELFFGEGSRLTVL.

This clone was observed a single time. The chain is built from TRBV7-9 and TRBJ1-4, with D hard to call. V dropped 1 base and J dropped 3 bases, with 9 bases sitting between them. Looked up from germline, CDR1 is SEHNR and CDR2 is FQNEAQ (reference sequence). This CDR3 has 15 amino acids. The CDR3 DNA follows: TGTGCCAGCAGCTTAGGGTCGGTCCCTAATGAAAAACTGTTTTTT. Translating it yields CASSLGSVPNEKLFF. Based on the CDR3 plus reference TRBV7-9 and TRBJ1-4, the full variable domain is DTGVSQNPRHKITKRGQNVTFRCDPISEHNRLYWYRQTLGQGPEFLTYFQNEAQLEKSRLLSDRFSAERPKGSFSTLEIQRTEQGDSAMYLCASSLGSVPNEKLFFGSGTQLSVL.

V usage is TRBV14 and J usage is TRBJ2-7, with D tentatively TRBD2 (6 bases). V lost 2 bases and J 3 bases, leaving 14 bases between the germline ends. Looked up from germline, CDR1 is SGHDN and CDR2 is FVKESK. The CDR3 runs to 15 residues. CDR3 DNA: TGTGCCAGCAGCCAAAGACGCGGGGCCGACTACGAGCAGTACTTC. Its translation is CASSQRRGADYEQYF.

The chain combines TRBV30 with TRBJ1-2; D might be TRBD1 (5 bases). The ends were cut back, 8 bases at V and 0 bases at J, with 19 bases in the middle. This CDR3 contains 15 residues. Germline assignment: CDR1 GTSNPN and CDR2 SVGIG (reference sequence). The CDR3 protein is CAGDGARASNYGYTF. DNA for the CDR3: TGTGCCGGAGATGGGGCCAGGGCTTCTAACTATGGCTACACCTTC.

The gene calls are TRBV18 and TRBJ2-3, with 7 bases matching TRBD2. Germline V gene data show CDR1 as KGHSH and CDR2 as LQKENI. This CDR3 is built from 16 residues. J gave up 1 base and V 1 base, and 5 bases lay outside the gene matches. DNA of the CDR3: TGTGCCAGCTCACCACAACGGGGGGAAGGCACAGATACGCAGTATTTT. The encoded protein is CASSPQRGEGTDTQYF.

The rearrangement uses TRBV5-1 and TRBJ1-4; D is unresolved. The V gene lost 0 bases and the J gene lost 0 bases, with 9 bases spanning the gap. CDR1 SGHRS and CDR2 YFSETQ come from the germline V gene. The CDR3 has 16 residues. The CDR3, as DNA: TGCGCCAGCAGCTTGGTGACACCTCCAACTAATGAAAAACTGTTTTTT. Translation gives CASSLVTPPTNEKLFF.

This rearrangement joins TRBV21-1 to TRBJ2-2; TRBD2, the table's D call, was not compared with the DNA. TRBV21-1 is recorded as a pseudogene. CDR3 size: 12 residues. The CDR3 loop reads CASAGRSGELFF. The CDR3 DNA is TGTGCCAGCGCCGGGAGGTCCGGGGAGCTGTTTTTT.

This chain connects TRBV28 to TRBJ1-5; D is unclear. Trimming removed 4 bases from V and 0 bases from J, with 13 bases in between. Germline CDR1 is MDHEN and CDR2 is SYDVKM. CDR3 length: 16 amino acids. CDR3 bases: TGTGCCAGCAGTTCCGGACTGACTGATAGCAATCAGCCCCAGCATTTT. This codes for CASSSGLTDSNQPQHF.